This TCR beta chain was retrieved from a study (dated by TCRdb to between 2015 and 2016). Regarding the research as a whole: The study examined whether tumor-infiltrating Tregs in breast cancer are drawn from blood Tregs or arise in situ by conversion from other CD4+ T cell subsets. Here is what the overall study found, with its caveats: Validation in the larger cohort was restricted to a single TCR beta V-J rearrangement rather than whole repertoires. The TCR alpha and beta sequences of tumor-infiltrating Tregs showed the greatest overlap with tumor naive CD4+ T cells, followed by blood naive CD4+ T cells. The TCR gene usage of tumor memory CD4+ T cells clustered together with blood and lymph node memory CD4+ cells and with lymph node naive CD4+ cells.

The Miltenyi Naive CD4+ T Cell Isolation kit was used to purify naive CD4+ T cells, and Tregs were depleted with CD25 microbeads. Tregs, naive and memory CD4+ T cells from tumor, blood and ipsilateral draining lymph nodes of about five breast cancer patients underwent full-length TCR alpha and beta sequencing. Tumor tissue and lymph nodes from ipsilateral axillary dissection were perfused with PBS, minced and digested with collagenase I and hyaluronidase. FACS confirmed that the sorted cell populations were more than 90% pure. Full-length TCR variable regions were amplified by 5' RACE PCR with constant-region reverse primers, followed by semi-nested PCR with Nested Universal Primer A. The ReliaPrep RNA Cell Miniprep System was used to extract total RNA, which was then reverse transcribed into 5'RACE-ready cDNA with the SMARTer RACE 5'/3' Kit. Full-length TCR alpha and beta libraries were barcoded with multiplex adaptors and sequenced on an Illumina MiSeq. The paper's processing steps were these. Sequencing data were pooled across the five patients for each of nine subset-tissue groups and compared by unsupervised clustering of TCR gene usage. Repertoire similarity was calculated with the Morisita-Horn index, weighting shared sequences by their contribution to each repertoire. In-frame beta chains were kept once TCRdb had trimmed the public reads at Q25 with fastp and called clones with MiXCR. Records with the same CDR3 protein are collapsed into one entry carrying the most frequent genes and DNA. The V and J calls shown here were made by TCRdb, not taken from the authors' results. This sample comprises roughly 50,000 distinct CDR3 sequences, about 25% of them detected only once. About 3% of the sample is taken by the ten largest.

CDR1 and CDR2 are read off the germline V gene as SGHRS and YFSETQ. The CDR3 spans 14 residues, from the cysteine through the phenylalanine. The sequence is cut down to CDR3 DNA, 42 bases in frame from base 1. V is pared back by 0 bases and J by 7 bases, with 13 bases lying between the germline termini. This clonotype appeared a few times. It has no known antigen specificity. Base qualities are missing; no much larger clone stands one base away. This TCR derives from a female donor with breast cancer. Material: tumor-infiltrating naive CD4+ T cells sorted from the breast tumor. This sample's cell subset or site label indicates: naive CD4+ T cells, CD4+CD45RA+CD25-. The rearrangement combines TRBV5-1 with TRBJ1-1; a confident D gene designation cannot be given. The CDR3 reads CASSLDGNGREAFF. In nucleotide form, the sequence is TGCGCCAGCAGCTTGGATGGCAATGGACGTGAAGCTTTCTTT.